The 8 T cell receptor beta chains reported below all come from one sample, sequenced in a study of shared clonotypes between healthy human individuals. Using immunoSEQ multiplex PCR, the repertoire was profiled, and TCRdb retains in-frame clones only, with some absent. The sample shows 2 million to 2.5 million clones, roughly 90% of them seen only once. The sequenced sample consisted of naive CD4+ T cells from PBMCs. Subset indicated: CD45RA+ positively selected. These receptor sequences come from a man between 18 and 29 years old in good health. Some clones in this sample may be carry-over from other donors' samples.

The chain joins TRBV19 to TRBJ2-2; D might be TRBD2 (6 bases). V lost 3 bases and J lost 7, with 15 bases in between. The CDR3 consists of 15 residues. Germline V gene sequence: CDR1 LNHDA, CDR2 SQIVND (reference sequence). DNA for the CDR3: TGTGCCAGTAGTATCTCGGGGCTAGCGATCGGGGAGCTGTTTTTT. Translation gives CASSISGLAIGELFF.

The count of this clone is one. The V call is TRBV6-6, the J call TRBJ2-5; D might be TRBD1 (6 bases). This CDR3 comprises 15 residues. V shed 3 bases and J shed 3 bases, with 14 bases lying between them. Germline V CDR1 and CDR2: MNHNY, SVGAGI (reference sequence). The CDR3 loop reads CASSYSWTAKETQYF. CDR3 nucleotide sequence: TGTGCCAGCAGTTATTCTTGGACAGCGAAAGAGACCCAGTACTTC.

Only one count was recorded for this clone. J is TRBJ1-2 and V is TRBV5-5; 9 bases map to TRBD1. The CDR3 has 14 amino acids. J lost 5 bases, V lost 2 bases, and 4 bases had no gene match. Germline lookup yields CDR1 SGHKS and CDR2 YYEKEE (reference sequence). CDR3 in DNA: TGTGCCAGCAGCTTCCGGACAGGGGAGTATGGCTACACCTTC. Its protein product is CASSFRTGEYGYTF.

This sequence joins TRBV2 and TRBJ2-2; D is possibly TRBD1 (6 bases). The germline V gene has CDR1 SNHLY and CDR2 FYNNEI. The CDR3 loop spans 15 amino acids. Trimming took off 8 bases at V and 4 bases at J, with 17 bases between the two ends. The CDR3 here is CASLGQGLGTGELFF. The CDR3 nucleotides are TGTGCCAGCCTAGGTCAGGGGCTTGGCACCGGGGAGCTGTTTTTT.

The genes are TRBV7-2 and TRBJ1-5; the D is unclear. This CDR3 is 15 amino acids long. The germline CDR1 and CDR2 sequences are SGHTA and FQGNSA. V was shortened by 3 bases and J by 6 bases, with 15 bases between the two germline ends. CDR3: CASSLAPQMGQPQHF. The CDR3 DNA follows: TGTGCCAGCAGCTTGGCCCCGCAGATGGGTCAGCCCCAGCATTTT.

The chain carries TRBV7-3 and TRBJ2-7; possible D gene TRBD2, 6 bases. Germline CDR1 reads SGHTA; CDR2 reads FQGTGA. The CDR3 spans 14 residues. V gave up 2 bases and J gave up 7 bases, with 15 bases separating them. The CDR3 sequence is CASSLGGEPGEQYF. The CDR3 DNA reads TGTGCCAGCAGCTTAGGAGGGGAGCCGGGAGAGCAGTACTTC.

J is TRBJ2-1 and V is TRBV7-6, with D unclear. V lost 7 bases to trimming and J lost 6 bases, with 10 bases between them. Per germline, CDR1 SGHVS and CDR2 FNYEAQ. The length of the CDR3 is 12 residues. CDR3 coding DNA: TGTGCCAGCACGGCTGGCGGCAATGAGCAGTTCTTC. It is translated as CASTAGGNEQFF.

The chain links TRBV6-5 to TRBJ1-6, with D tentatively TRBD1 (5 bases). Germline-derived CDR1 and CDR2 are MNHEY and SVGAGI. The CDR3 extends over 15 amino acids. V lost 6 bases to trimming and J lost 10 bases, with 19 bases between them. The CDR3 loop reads CASSRQTAEGSPLHF. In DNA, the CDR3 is TGTGCCAGCAGCAGACAGACAGCAGAAGGCTCACCCCTCCACTTT.